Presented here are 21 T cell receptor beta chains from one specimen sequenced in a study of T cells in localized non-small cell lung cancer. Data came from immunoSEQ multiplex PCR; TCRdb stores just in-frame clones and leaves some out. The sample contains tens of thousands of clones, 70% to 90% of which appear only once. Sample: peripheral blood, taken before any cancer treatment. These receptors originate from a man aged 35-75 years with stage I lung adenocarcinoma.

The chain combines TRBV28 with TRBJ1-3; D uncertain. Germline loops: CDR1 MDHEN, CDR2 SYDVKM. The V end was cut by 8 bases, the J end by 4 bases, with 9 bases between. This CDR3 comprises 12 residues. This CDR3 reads CASSFRGNTIYF. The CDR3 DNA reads TGTGCCAGCTCCTTTAGGGGAAACACCATATATTTT.

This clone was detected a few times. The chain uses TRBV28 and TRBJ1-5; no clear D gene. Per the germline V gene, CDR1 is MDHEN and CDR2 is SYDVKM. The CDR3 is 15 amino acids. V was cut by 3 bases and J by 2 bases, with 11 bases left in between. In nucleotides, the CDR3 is TGTGCCAGCAGTTTGGACCCGCTGGGCAATCAGCCCCAGCATTTT. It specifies CASSLDPLGNQPQHF.

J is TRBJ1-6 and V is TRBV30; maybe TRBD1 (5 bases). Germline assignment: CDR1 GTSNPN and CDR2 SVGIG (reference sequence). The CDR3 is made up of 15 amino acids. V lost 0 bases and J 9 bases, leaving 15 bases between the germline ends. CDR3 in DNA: TGTGCCTGGAGTGTACAGGCCTTGGGAAGTTCACCCCTCCACTTT. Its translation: CAWSVQALGSSPLHF.

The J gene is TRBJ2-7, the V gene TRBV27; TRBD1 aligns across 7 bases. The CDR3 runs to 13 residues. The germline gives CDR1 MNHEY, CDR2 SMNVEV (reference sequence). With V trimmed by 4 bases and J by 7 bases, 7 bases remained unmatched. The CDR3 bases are TGTGCCAGCAGTTCAAACAGGGGTGGGGAGCAGTACTTC. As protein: CASSSNRGGEQYF.

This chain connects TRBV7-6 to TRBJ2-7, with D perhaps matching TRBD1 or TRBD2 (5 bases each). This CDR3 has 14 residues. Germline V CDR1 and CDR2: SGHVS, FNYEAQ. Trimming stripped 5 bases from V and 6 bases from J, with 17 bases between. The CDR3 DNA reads TGTGCCAGCAGCCCCCGTCCCAGGGCGGGCGAGCAGTACTTC. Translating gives CASSPRPRAGEQYF. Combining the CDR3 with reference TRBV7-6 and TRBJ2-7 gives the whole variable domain GAGVSQSPRYKVTKRGQDVALRCDPISGHVSLYWYRQALGQGPEFLTYFNYEAQQDKSGLPNDRFSAERPEGSISTLTIQRTEQRDSAMYRCASSPRPRAGEQYFGPGTRLTVT.

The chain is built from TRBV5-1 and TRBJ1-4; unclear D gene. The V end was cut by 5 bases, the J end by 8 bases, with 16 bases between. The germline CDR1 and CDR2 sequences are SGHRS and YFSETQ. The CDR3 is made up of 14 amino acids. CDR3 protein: CASRVGGPMEKLFF. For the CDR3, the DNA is TGCGCCAGCAGGGTGGGCGGACCGATGGAAAAACTGTTTTTT.

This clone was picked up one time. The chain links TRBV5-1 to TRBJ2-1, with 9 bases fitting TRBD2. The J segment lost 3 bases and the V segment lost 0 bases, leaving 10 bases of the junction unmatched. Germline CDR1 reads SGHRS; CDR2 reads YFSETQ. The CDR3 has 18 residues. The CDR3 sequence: CASSLGPAGRGGYNEQFF. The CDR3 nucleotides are TGCGCCAGCAGCTTGGGGCCCGCCGGGCGGGGGGGCTACAATGAGCAGTTCTTC.

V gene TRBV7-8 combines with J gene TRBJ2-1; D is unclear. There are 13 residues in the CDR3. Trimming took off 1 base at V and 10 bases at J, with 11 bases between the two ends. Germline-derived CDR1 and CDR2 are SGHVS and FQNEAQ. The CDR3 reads CASSLGVTVEQFF. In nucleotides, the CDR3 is TGTGCCAGCAGCTTAGGGGTCACGGTAGAGCAGTTCTTC.

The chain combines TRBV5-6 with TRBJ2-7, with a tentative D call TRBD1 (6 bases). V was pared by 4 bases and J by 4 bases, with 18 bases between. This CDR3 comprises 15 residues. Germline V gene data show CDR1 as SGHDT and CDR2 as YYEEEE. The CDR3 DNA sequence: TGTGCCAGCAGCCTAAAACTACAGGGTTGGTACGAGCAGTACTTC. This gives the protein CASSLKLQGWYEQYF.

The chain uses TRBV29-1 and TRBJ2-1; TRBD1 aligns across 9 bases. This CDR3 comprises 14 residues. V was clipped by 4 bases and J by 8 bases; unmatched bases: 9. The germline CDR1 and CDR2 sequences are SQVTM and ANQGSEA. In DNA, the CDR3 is TGCAGCGTTGTTTACAGGGGGCGCATCGATGAGCAGTTCTTC. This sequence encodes CSVVYRGRIDEQFF.

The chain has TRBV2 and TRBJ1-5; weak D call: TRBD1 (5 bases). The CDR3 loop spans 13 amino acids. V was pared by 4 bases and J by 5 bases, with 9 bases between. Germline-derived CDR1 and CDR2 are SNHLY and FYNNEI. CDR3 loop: CASSVQGYQPQHF. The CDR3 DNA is TGTGCCAGCAGTGTCCAGGGTTATCAGCCCCAGCATTTT.

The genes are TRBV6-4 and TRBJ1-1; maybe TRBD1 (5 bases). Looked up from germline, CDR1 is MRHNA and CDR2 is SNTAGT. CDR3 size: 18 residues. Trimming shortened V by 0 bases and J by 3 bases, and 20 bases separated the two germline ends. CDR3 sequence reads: CASSDSSQGRARDTEAFF. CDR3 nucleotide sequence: TGTGCCAGCAGTGACTCGTCCCAGGGCAGGGCTCGGGACACTGAAGCTTTCTTT.

The CDR3 sequence: CASSLVGTANYEQYF. CDR3 sequence (DNA): TGTGCCAGCAGCTTAGTCGGGACGGCGAACTACGAGCAGTACTTC. The chain joins TRBV7-9 to TRBJ2-7, with D perhaps matching TRBD1 or TRBD2 (5 bases each). Per germline, CDR1 SEHNR and CDR2 FQNEAQ (reference sequence). Between the trimmed V and J ends, which lost 1 base and 3 bases, there was a span of 13 bases. This CDR3 is 15 amino acids long.

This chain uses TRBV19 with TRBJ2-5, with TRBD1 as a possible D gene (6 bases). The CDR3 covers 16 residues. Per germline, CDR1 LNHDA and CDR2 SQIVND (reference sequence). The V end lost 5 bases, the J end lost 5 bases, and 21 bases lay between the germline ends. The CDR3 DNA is TGTGCCAGTAGTGCCCGGGACAAAAATAGTAGGGAGACCCAGTACTTC. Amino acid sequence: CASSARDKNSRETQYF.

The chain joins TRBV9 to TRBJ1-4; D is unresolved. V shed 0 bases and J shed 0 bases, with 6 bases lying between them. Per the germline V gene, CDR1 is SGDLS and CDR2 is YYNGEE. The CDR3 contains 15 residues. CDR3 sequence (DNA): TGTGCCAGCAGCGTAGGAACAGCAACTAATGAAAAACTGTTTTTT. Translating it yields CASSVGTATNEKLFF.

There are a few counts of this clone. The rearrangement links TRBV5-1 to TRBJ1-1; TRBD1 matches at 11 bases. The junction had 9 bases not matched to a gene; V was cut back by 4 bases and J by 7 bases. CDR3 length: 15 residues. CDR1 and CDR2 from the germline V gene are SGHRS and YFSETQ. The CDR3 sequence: CASSAGQGAPFEAFF. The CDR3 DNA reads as TGCGCCAGCAGCGCCGGACAGGGGGCTCCCTTTGAAGCTTTCTTT.

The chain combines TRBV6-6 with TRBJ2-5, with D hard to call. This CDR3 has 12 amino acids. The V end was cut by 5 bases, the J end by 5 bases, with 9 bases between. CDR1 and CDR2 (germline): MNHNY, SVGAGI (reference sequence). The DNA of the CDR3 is TGTGCCAGCAGTGCCACCCCTGAGACCCAGTACTTC. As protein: CASSATPETQYF.

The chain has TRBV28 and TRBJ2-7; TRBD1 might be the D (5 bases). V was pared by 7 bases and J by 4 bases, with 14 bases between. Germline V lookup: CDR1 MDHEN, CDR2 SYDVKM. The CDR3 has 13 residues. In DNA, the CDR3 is TGTGCCAGCACCTTTGCAGGGATGTACGAGCAGTACTTC. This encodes CASTFAGMYEQYF.

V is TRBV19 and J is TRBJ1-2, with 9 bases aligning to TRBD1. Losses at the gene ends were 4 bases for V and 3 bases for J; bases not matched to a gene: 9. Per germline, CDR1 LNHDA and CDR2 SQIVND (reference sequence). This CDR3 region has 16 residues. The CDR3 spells CASSKGPGQGDYGYTF. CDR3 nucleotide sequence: TGTGCCAGTAGTAAGGGGCCGGGACAGGGTGACTATGGCTACACCTTC. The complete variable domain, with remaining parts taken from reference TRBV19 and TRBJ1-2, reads DGGITQSPKYLFRKEGQNVTLSCEQNLNHDAMYWYRQDPGQGLRLIYYSQIVNDFQKGDIAEGYSVSREKKESFPLTVTSAQKNPTAFYLCASSKGPGQGDYGYTFGSGTRLTVV.

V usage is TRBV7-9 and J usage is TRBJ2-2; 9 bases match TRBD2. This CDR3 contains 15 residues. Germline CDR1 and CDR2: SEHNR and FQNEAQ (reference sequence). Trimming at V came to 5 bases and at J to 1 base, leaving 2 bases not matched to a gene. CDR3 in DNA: TGTGCCAGCAGCCGGACTAGCGTGAACACCGGGGAGCTGTTTTTT. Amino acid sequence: CASSRTSVNTGELFF.

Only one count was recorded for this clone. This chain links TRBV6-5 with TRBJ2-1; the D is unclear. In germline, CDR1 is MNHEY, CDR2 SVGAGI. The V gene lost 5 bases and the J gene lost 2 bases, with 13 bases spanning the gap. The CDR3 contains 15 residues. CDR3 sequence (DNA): TGTGCCAGCAGTAACCGGGCCCTAACCTACAATGAGCAGTTCTTC. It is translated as CASSNRALTYNEQFF.